This note documents a single T cell receptor (beta chain) sequence. These data come from a study of blood T cell repertoires in COVID-19. Study information: COVID-19 samples collected from the United States, Italy and Spain covered acute and convalescent phases. PBMCs, B-cell-depleted T cells, or T cells were the source of the cDNA or gDNA that made up the material.

Repertoires were generated with immunoSEQ multiplex PCR, while TCRdb's copy carries only in-frame clones and drops some. Of about 39,000 clones listed, about 94% are singletons. Unmatched junction bases numbered 5, after V lost 0 bases and J lost 4 bases. There are 16 residues in the CDR3. The germline CDR1 and CDR2 sequences are SGDLS and YYNGEE. The rearrangement links TRBV9 to TRBJ2-1; TRBD1 matches 9 bases. This receptor was obtained from a human donor with active COVID-19. The donor label of this sample is uncertain. The source material was peripheral blood. The chain's CDR3 is CASSVGLGQGYNEQFF. CDR3 DNA sequence: TGTGCCAGCAGCGTAGGATTAGGACAGGGGTACAATGAGCAGTTCTTC.